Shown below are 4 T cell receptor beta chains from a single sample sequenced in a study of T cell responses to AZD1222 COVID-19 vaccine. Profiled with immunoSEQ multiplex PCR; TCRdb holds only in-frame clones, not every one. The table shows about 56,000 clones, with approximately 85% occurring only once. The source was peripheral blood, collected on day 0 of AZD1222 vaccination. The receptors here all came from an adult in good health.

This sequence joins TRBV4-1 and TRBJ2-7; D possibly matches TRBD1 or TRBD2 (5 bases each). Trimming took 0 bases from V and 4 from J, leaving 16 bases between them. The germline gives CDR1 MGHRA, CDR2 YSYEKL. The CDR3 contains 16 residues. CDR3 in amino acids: CASSQDSGTAAYEQYF. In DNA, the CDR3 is TGCGCCAGCAGCCAAGACTCGGGGACCGCTGCTTACGAGCAGTACTTC.

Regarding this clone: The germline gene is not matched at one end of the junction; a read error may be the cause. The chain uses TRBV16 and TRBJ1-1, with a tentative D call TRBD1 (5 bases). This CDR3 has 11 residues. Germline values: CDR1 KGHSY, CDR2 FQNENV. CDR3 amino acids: CASSPGTGFLF. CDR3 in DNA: TGTGCCAGCAGCCCCGGGACGGGCTTCCTTTTT.

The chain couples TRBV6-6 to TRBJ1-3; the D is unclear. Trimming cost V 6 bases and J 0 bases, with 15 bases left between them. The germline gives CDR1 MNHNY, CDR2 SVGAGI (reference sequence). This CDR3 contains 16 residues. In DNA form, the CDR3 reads TGTGCCAGCAGACAGACGGCACTAAGCTCTGGAAACACCATATATTTT. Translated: CASRQTALSSGNTIYF.

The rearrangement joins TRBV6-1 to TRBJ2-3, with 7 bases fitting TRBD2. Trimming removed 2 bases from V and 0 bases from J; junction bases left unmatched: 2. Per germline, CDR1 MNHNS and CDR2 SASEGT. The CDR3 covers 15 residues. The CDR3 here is CASSEMRGSTDTQYF. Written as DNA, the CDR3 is TGTGCCAGCAGTGAAATGCGGGGGAGCACAGATACGCAGTATTTT.